The entry below gives a single TCR beta chain sequence along with its context. Looked up from germline, CDR1 is LGHNA and CDR2 is YSLEER. V gave up 2 bases and J gave up 0 bases; unmatched junction bases: 6. The CDR3 totals 17 residues. Clones were sequenced by immunoSEQ multiplex PCR, and TCRdb holds only the in-frame ones, with some missing. The sample has around 80,000 clones, around four fifths seen once; the top ten hold over 5%. This sample was taken from a study of OX40 agonist ivuxolimab in advanced cancers. Study overall: Given to patients was ivuxolimab, an agonistic anti-OX40 (CD134) antibody. The study enrolled dose-escalation patients with hepatocellular carcinoma, melanoma, renal cell or head and neck cancer.

The sequenced sample was CD4+ or CD8+ T cells sorted from blood, obtained in a trial of the OX40 agonist ivuxolimab. The TCR comes from an adult with an advanced solid tumor such as melanoma, head and neck, liver or kidney cancer. The chain carries TRBV4-3 and TRBJ1-4, with 7 bases lining up with TRBD1. CDR3 nucleotide sequence: TGCGCCAGCAGCCAAATAACAGGGGCACCAACTAATGAAAAACTGTTTTTT. This encodes CASSQITGAPTNEKLFF.